These 11 T cell receptor beta chains were all obtained from the same sample, sequenced in a study of blood T cells in healthy people across ages. PCR was performed a second time for about 7 to 11 cycles using a sample-barcoded 5' primer and a J-beta primer mix. TCRdb reprocessed the 5' RACE reads with MiXCR, giving one entry per CDR3 protein. Of some 1.7 million distinct CDR3 sequences detected, approximately 28% appear once; the ten largest clones hold roughly 8%. The sample consisted of blood. These receptors came from a woman in her twenties or thirties in good health.

This clonotype was counted many times. The V and J genes are TRBV5-6 and TRBJ1-2; D uncertain. Per germline, CDR1 SGHDT and CDR2 YYEEEE. V was trimmed by 3 bases and J by 4 bases, leaving 10 bases between them. CDR3 length: 13 amino acids. CDR3 amino acids: CASSSRRSYGYTF. As DNA, the CDR3 is TGTGCCAGCAGCTCGAGGCGGAGCTATGGCTACACCTTC.

The V call is TRBV4-2, the J call TRBJ2-1; 7 nucleotides line up with TRBD2. The V and J ends lost 0 bases and 12 bases, in that order; junction bases with no gene match: 5. The CDR3 runs to 13 residues. Germline V gene data show CDR1 as LGHNA and CDR2 as YNFKEQ. The CDR3 protein is CASSQDEGRVQFF. The CDR3 nucleotides read TGTGCCAGCAGCCAAGATGAAGGGAGGGTGCAGTTCTTC.

This clonotype was picked up a small number of times. The rearrangement joins TRBV5-1 to TRBJ1-5; 7 nucleotides line up with TRBD1. Germline V gene data show CDR1 as SGHRS and CDR2 as YFSETQ. Unmatched junction bases numbered 6, after V lost 4 bases and J lost 5 bases. CDR3 size: 14 residues. This chain's CDR3 is CASSVGQADQPQHF. The DNA of the CDR3 is TGCGCCAGCAGCGTTGGACAGGCAGATCAGCCCCAGCATTTT.

There are a few counts of this clonotype. The rearrangement links TRBV6-6 to TRBJ2-3; 15 nucleotides match TRBD2. Germline values: CDR1 MNHNY, CDR2 SVGAGI (reference sequence). The CDR3 has 17 amino acids. The V and J ends lost 2 bases and 4 bases, in that order; junction bases with no gene match: 4. CDR3 DNA: TGTGCCAGCAGTTACCCGGGACTAGCGGGGGGATCAGATACGCAGTATTTT. Its translation: CASSYPGLAGGSDTQYF.

The table lists this clonotype with many counts. The rearrangement links TRBV28 to TRBJ2-7, with D perhaps given as TRBD1 or TRBD2 (5 bases each). The CDR3 contains 14 residues. Germline V gene lookup returns CDR1 MDHEN and CDR2 SYDVKM. The V gene lost 3 bases and the J gene lost 5 bases, with 14 bases spanning the gap. CDR3 DNA sequence: TGTGCCAGCAGTTTGTCCGGGACCTACGACGAGCAGTACTTC. Protein: CASSLSGTYDEQYF.

This clonotype was seen many times. V usage is TRBV20-1 and J usage is TRBJ2-7; D gene ambiguous. V was shortened by 0 bases and J by 4 bases, with 16 bases between the two germline ends. The CDR3 consists of 15 residues. In germline, CDR1 is DFQATT, CDR2 SNEGSKA (reference sequence). As DNA, the CDR3 is TGCAGTGCTAGAGATGTGGCTAGAGAGTTATACGAGCAGTACTTC. It translates to CSARDVARELYEQYF.

This clonotype was counted between two and nine times. The rearrangement uses TRBV28 and TRBJ2-5; D is perhaps TRBD1 (6 bases). The CDR3 length is 14 residues. The ends were cut back, 3 bases at V and 1 base at J, with 9 bases in the middle. CDR1 MDHEN and CDR2 SYDVKM come from the germline V gene. CDR3 sequence (DNA): TGTGCCAGCAGTTTCGGGACAATCCAAGAGACCCAGTACTTC. Amino acids: CASSFGTIQETQYF.

This clonotype came up a few times. In DNA form, the CDR3 reads TGCAGTGCTAGAGCTGGGACTAGCGGTGACAATGAGCAGTTCTTC. Its translation is CSARAGTSGDNEQFF. The rearrangement uses TRBV20-1 and TRBJ2-1; 11 bases map to TRBD2. This CDR3 contains 15 residues. V shed 1 base, J shed 5 bases, and the junction held 4 bases outside the gene matches. CDR1 is DFQATT and CDR2 is SNEGSKA in the germline V gene (reference sequence).

The sample holds a few counts of this clonotype. This rearrangement joins TRBV6-6 to TRBJ2-7; D gene ambiguous. Germline V gene sequence: CDR1 MNHNY, CDR2 SVGAGI (reference sequence). This CDR3 spans 13 amino acids. V lost 7 bases, J lost 1 base, and 11 bases lay in between. CDR3 nucleotides: TGTGCCAGCAATACTCGAGCTTCCTACGAGCAGTACTTC. It yields the protein CASNTRASYEQYF.

Worth noting for this clonotype: Given a much more abundant clone one base away, this may be a read error. The chain has TRBV6-5 and TRBJ2-1; unclear D gene. Trimming shortened V by 7 bases and J by 0 bases, and 16 bases separated the two germline ends. The CDR3 extends over 16 amino acids. Germline CDR1 reads MNHEY; CDR2 reads SVGAGI. The CDR3 nucleotides read TGTGCCAGCACCTCACGAGCAGCCAGCTCCTACAATGAGCAGTTCTTC. Amino acids: CASTSRAASSYNEQFF.

The J gene is TRBJ2-1, the V gene TRBV29-1; D is possibly TRBD1 or TRBD2 (6 bases each). Trimming took 7 bases from V and 9 from J, leaving 19 bases between them. Germline CDR1 reads SQVTM; CDR2 reads ANQGSEA. This CDR3 spans 13 amino acids. This CDR3 is CSGTPGGRGEQFF. CDR3 sequence (DNA): TGCAGCGGAACTCCTGGGGGGCGAGGTGAGCAGTTCTTC.